The table lists the clone carrying this TCR beta chain with a few counts. Looked up from germline, CDR1 is SGDLS and CDR2 is YYNGEE. V shed 6 bases, J shed 2 bases, and the junction held 8 bases outside the gene matches. The CDR3 spans 16 residues. This sample was included in a study of blood T cell repertoires in COVID-19. Study overall: Some COVID-19 samples were acute and others convalescent; all came from the United States, Italy and Spain. Sources were T cells, B-cell-depleted T cells, or PBMCs; the material itself was cDNA or gDNA.

Some clones are missing from TCRdb's copy, which holds only in-frame ones; the method was immunoSEQ multiplex PCR. Here the sample spans 250,000 to 300,000 clones, about 80% being singletons. Before being deemed recovered, Cohort 3 donors had two negative PCRs, clearance, or symptom resolution. The sequence derives from a man aged 50 to 60 who had recovered from COVID-19. Sequencing used PBMCs or T cells enriched from blood (not recorded which). The genes are TRBV9 and TRBJ2-1; the match to TRBD2 covers 10 bases. Written as DNA, the CDR3 is TGTGCCAGCACCCCTAGCGGGAGCAATACCTACAATGAGCAGTTCTTC. It translates to CASTPSGSNTYNEQFF.